The 29 T cell receptor beta chains reported below all come from one sample, sequenced in a study of blood T cell repertoires in COVID-19. The assay was immunoSEQ multiplex PCR, and TCRdb's table has in-frame clones only and misses some. The sample holds fewer than 250,000 clones, 82% seen once. Sequencing was performed on peripheral blood. The receptor set was obtained from a woman aged 80 or over with acute or convalescent COVID-19.

The rearrangement links TRBV5-1 to TRBJ2-2, with a tentative D call TRBD1 (5 bases). The CDR3 covers 14 residues. Germline CDR1 and CDR2: SGHRS and YFSETQ. V lost 5 bases, J lost 2 bases, and 10 bases lay in between. The CDR3, as DNA: TGCGCCAGCAGTGTCACAGGAAACACCGGGGAGCTGTTTTTT. This translates into CASSVTGNTGELFF.

The J gene is TRBJ1-1, the V gene TRBV29-1; 9 bases align to TRBD1. V was pared by 8 bases and J by 5 bases, with 9 bases of the junction left unmatched. Germline values: CDR1 SQVTM, CDR2 ANQGSEA. The CDR3 is 13 residues long. This CDR3 is CSTWDRVRTEAFF. The CDR3 DNA reads as TGCAGCACTTGGGACAGGGTTCGTACTGAAGCTTTCTTT.

In this sample, this clone turned up once. The chain joins TRBV15 to TRBJ2-3; D gene unclear. V lost 0 bases, J lost 0 bases, and 10 bases lay in between. Germline V gene lookup returns CDR1 LNHNV and CDR2 YYDKDF (reference sequence). There are 16 residues in the CDR3. CDR3 bases: TGTGCCACCAGCAGAGAGGCGAGACATAGCACAGATACGCAGTATTTT. This gives the protein CATSREARHSTDTQYF.

This clone was seen ten or more times. V and J are TRBV7-2 and TRBJ1-6, with a possible D match to TRBD1 (6 bases). From germline, CDR1 is SGHTA and CDR2 FQGNSA. V was pared by 4 bases and J by 10 bases, with 17 bases between. There are 15 residues in the CDR3. This chain's CDR3 is CASSSMKGRGSPLHF. The CDR3 DNA follows: TGTGCCAGCAGCTCCATGAAGGGCAGGGGCTCACCCCTCCACTTT.

This clone was observed once. The V call is TRBV2, the J call TRBJ2-1; D may be TRBD2 (5 bases). The germline gives CDR1 SNHLY, CDR2 FYNNEI. Trimming took off 10 bases at V and 6 bases at J, with 19 bases between the two ends. There are 14 residues in the CDR3. The CDR3 region has the DNA TGTGCCAACCTACGGACTGCCTGGGCCAATGAGCAGTTCTTC. This gives the protein CANLRTAWANEQFF.

The gene calls are TRBV4-1 and TRBJ2-1, with a possible D match to TRBD1 (5 bases). CDR3 length: 17 amino acids. Per the germline V gene, CDR1 is MGHRA and CDR2 is YSYEKL. The V end was cut by 2 bases, the J end by 6 bases, with 20 bases between. The CDR3 loop reads CASSQTTQDRRGNEQFF. In DNA form, the CDR3 reads TGCGCCAGCAGCCAAACCACCCAGGACCGTAGGGGCAATGAGCAGTTCTTC.

The chain is built from TRBV2 and TRBJ1-2; a possible D gene is TRBD1 (5 bases). There are 15 residues in the CDR3. The V end lost 7 bases, the J end lost 4 bases, and 19 bases lay between the germline ends. Germline V lookup: CDR1 SNHLY, CDR2 FYNNEI. Here the CDR3 reads CASTDDSASLYGYTF. CDR3 nucleotides: TGTGCCAGCACCGATGACAGCGCTTCCCTCTATGGCTACACCTTC.

With respect to this clone: The same CDR3 is also encoded by other DNA sequences in this sample. The CDR3 DNA is TGTGCCAGCAGCTTCGACAGGGGAGGCAATCAGCCCCAGCATTTT. It yields the protein CASSFDRGGNQPQHF. The chain links TRBV7-2 to TRBJ1-5; 8 nucleotides align to TRBD1. CDR3 length: 15 amino acids. V gave up 3 bases and J gave up 2 bases; unmatched junction bases: 3. Germline V gene sequence: CDR1 SGHTA, CDR2 FQGNSA.

As DNA, the CDR3 is TGTGCCAGCAGCTTAGGGGGACAGCACAATCAGCCCCAGCATTTT. Its translation is CASSLGGQHNQPQHF. This rearrangement joins TRBV7-2 to TRBJ1-5; 7 bases fit TRBD1. J gave up 3 bases and V 1 base, and 3 bases lay outside the gene matches. Per the germline V gene, CDR1 is SGHTA and CDR2 is FQGNSA. The CDR3 length is 15 residues. Full variable domain (missing parts from reference TRBV7-2 and TRBJ1-5): GAGVSQSPSNKVTEKGKDVELRCDPISGHTALYWYRQSLGQGLEFLIYFQGNSAPDKSGLPSDRFSAERTGGSVSTLTIQRTQQEDSAVYLCASSLGGQHNQPQHFGDGTRLSIL.

The rearrangement joins TRBV6-6 to TRBJ1-3, with unresolved D. This CDR3 has 15 amino acids. Germline assignment: CDR1 MNHNY and CDR2 SVGAGI (reference sequence). Trimming took 2 bases from V and 0 from J, leaving 8 bases between them. CDR3: CASSYSTGSGNTIYF. The CDR3 region has the DNA TGTGCCAGCAGTTACAGCACCGGCTCTGGAAACACCATATATTTT.

This clone ranks as large. The rearrangement joins TRBV19 to TRBJ1-3; no firm D call. CDR3 size: 16 residues. CDR1 LNHDA and CDR2 SQIVND come from the germline V gene (reference sequence). V was clipped by 3 bases and J by 2 bases, with 14 bases between them. This CDR3 reads CASSMARARAGNTIYF. The CDR3 DNA reads TGTGCCAGTAGTATGGCCCGCGCCCGGGCTGGAAACACCATATATTTT. The full variable domain, its missing parts supplied by reference TRBV19 and TRBJ1-3, is DGGITQSPKYLFRKEGQNVTLSCEQNLNHDAMYWYRQDPGQGLRLIYYSQIVNDFQKGDIAEGYSVSREKKESFPLTVTSAQKNPTAFYLCASSMARARAGNTIYFGEGSWLTVV.

The chain has TRBV7-2 and TRBJ2-1, with 7 bases identical to TRBD2. Germline trimming cut 1 base from V and 9 bases from J; bases unmatched to any gene: 9. Germline values: CDR1 SGHTA, CDR2 FQGNSA. This CDR3 region has 15 residues. The CDR3 DNA reads as TGTGCCAGCAGCTTAGTTCTAGCGGAATGGAGTGAGCAGTTCTTC. Protein product: CASSLVLAEWSEQFF.

The rearrangement joins TRBV7-3 to TRBJ2-1; no firm D call. Trimming took 5 bases from V and 5 from J, leaving 10 bases between them. The CDR3 sequence is 13 residues long. Germline CDR1 and CDR2: SGHTA and FQGTGA. The CDR3 DNA reads as TGTGCCAGCAGCCTGAACCGGGACAATGAGCAGTTCTTC. It yields the protein CASSLNRDNEQFF.

The chain uses TRBV27 and TRBJ1-1; tentative D call: TRBD1 (5 bases). This CDR3 is 17 amino acids long. The V end was cut by 2 bases, the J end by 2 bases, with 18 bases between. CDR1 is MNHEY, CDR2 SMNVEV, per germline (reference sequence). The CDR3 loop reads CASSLRVRQGINTEAFF. The CDR3 DNA reads TGTGCCAGCAGTTTACGGGTGAGGCAGGGTATAAACACTGAAGCTTTCTTT.

This clone was seen a single time. The chain carries TRBV10-3 and TRBJ2-3; the match to TRBD2 covers 13 bases. The V segment lost 9 bases and the J segment 13 bases; nucleotides outside the gene matches: 16. The CDR3 is 15 residues long. Looked up from germline, CDR1 is ENHRY and CDR2 is SYGVKD. The DNA of the CDR3 is TGTGCCATATCCCCTACCGGGACTAGCGGGGTTGGGGAGTATTTT. As protein: CAISPTGTSGVGEYF.

The chain has TRBV3-1 (or the pseudogene TRBV3-2) and TRBJ1-2, with a weak D call TRBD1 (6 bases). Trimming shortened V by 6 bases and J by 8 bases, and 16 bases separated the two germline ends. This CDR3 has 13 residues. Germline CDR1 and CDR2: LGHDT and YNNKEL (reference sequence). In DNA form, the CDR3 reads TGTGCCAGCAGGAACAGGGCCTTAGGAGGCTACACCTTC. Its translation is CASRNRALGGYTF.

This chain connects TRBV27 to TRBJ1-2; 8 bases are a match to TRBD1. V lost 6 bases and J lost 4; bases outside the gene matches: 13. Per germline, CDR1 MNHEY and CDR2 SMNVEV (reference sequence). This CDR3 comprises 16 residues. The CDR3 protein is CASSLQNRGRSYGYTF. As DNA, the CDR3 is TGTGCCAGCAGCCTGCAGAACAGGGGGAGGAGCTATGGCTACACCTTC.

The V and J genes are TRBV6-5 and TRBJ1-1; D gene unclear. The germline V and J ends were trimmed by 4 bases and 1 base, with 13 bases remaining between them. The CDR3 spans 15 residues. In germline, CDR1 is MNHEY, CDR2 SVGAGI. The CDR3 DNA sequence: TGTGCCAGCAGTTTAAACGGTGGGCGGAACACTGAAGCTTTCTTT. Amino acids: CASSLNGGRNTEAFF.

The chain couples TRBV7-9 to TRBJ1-5; 7 nucleotides align to TRBD1. After removal of 5 bases from V and 4 bases from J, the junction contained 2 bases not matched to a gene. This CDR3 has 13 residues. Germline V lookup: CDR1 SEHNR, CDR2 FQNEAQ (reference sequence). CDR3 nucleotides: TGTGCCAGCAGCCGGGGACAGAATCAGCCCCAGCATTTT. Its protein product is CASSRGQNQPQHF.

Here the CDR3 DNA reads TGTGCTAGTGGTTTGGCGACAGGGATGAACACTGAAGCTTTCTTT. Its protein product is CASGLATGMNTEAFF. The chain has TRBV12-5 and TRBJ1-1; TRBD1 matches at 7 bases. This CDR3 has 15 amino acids. The V and J ends lost 1 base and 0 bases, in that order; junction bases with no gene match: 2. Germline V lookup: CDR1 LGHNT, CDR2 FRNRAP.

The chain joins TRBV3-1 (or the pseudogene TRBV3-2) to TRBJ2-1, with D uncertain. The germline V gene has CDR1 LGHDT and CDR2 YNNKEL (reference sequence). The ends were cut back, 4 bases at V and 5 bases at J, with 6 bases in the middle. This CDR3 contains 12 residues. The CDR3 DNA is TGTGCCAGCAGCCCGAGGAACAATGAGCAGTTCTTC. Its protein is CASSPRNNEQFF.

The chain recombines TRBV7-2 with TRBJ2-1; 7 nucleotides align to TRBD2. Germline lookup yields CDR1 SGHTA and CDR2 FQGNSA. V shed 7 bases, J shed 9 bases, and the junction held 12 bases outside the gene matches. This CDR3 has 14 residues. CDR3 loop: CASKPGGGRAEQFF. CDR3 nucleotides: TGTGCCAGCAAACCTGGGGGGGGACGGGCTGAGCAGTTCTTC. The full variable domain, rest sourced from reference TRBV7-2 and TRBJ2-1, is GAGVSQSPSNKVTEKGKDVELRCDPISGHTALYWYRQSLGQGLEFLIYFQGNSAPDKSGLPSDRFSAERTGGSVSTLTIQRTQQEDSAVYLCASKPGGGRAEQFFGPGTRLTVL.

Only one count was recorded for this clone. The chain couples TRBV7-2 to TRBJ2-5, with 14 bases matching TRBD2. The V gene's germline CDR1 is SGHTA and CDR2 FQGNSA. Trimming at V came to 5 bases and at J to 3 bases, leaving 2 bases not matched to a gene. There are 15 residues in the CDR3. The CDR3 protein is CASSRTSGGKETQYF. For the CDR3, the DNA is TGTGCCAGCAGCCGGACTAGCGGGGGGAAAGAGACCCAGTACTTC.

This clone was seen more than once but under ten times. This chain connects TRBV9 to TRBJ2-1, with 7 bases fitting TRBD2. There are 13 residues in the CDR3. From germline, CDR1 is SGDLS and CDR2 YYNGEE. Trimming removed 8 bases from V and 7 bases from J; junction bases left unmatched: 9. The chain's CDR3 is CARGRLAENEQFF. CDR3 sequence (DNA): TGTGCCAGAGGTAGGCTAGCGGAGAATGAGCAGTTCTTC.

The rearrangement links TRBV5-1 to TRBJ1-6, with 11 bases matching TRBD1. Unmatched junction bases numbered 6, after V lost 3 bases and J lost 10 bases. The germline CDR1 and CDR2 sequences are SGHRS and YFSETQ. The CDR3 runs 15 residues. Here the CDR3 DNA reads TGCGCCAGCAGCTCCTCGGGACAGGGGGGCTCACCCCTCCACTTT. Translation gives CASSSSGQGGSPLHF.

J is TRBJ2-3 and V is TRBV11-2; D gene uncertain. This CDR3 spans 14 amino acids. Trimming pared 2 bases from V and 4 bases from J, leaving 10 bases between. Germline loops: CDR1 SGHAT, CDR2 FQNNGV. CDR3 nucleotides: TGTGCCAGCAGCTTACGGAGAAACTCAGATACGCAGTATTTT. Protein sequence: CASSLRRNSDTQYF.

The chain has TRBV27 and TRBJ2-2; 11 nucleotides match TRBD1. The trim removed 8 bases at V and 6 bases at J, leaving 11 bases unmatched. The CDR3 runs 16 residues. The germline V gene has CDR1 MNHEY and CDR2 SMNVEV (reference sequence). For the CDR3, the DNA is TGTGCCAGCCGGAAGCCGGGACAGGGGGTCGCCGGGGAGCTGTTTTTT. Protein: CASRKPGQGVAGELFF.

The chain couples TRBV6-5 to TRBJ1-5; tentative D call: TRBD1 (5 bases). Trimming shortened V by 0 bases and J by 5 bases, and 11 bases separated the two germline ends. The CDR3 consists of 15 residues. CDR1 is MNHEY, CDR2 SVGAGI, per germline. The CDR3 DNA follows: TGTGCCAGCAGTTACTCGTCGGACACCCATCAGCCCCAGCATTTT. Protein sequence: CASSYSSDTHQPQHF.

This clone showed up just once. The chain combines TRBV7-9 with TRBJ1-4; 7 nucleotides match TRBD1. The CDR3 has 14 residues. J lost 6 bases, V lost 5 bases, and 6 bases had no gene match. CDR1 and CDR2 (germline): SEHNR, FQNEAQ (reference sequence). The CDR3 DNA follows: TGTGCCAGCAGCGGAGGGACAGCCGATGAAAAACTGTTTTTT. Translating gives CASSGGTADEKLFF.